The clone carrying this TCR beta chain was detected a few times. This specimen belongs to a study of T-cell memory formation after mild COVID-19. Trimming removed 5 bases from V and 8 bases from J, with 16 bases in between. The CDR3 spans 15 residues. Germline-derived CDR1 and CDR2 are SEHNR and FQNEAQ (reference sequence). Via MiXCR, TCRdb re-called the 5' RACE reads, giving one row per CDR3 protein. This table has 550,000 to 650,000 distinct CDR3 sequences, around 15% appearing once. The receptor was isolated from an adult woman who had mild COVID-19 (a few samples of this study predate the infection). Cell type and time point are not known. Sequencing was performed on PBMCs or a T cell subset sorted from them (not recorded which). This chain uses TRBV7-9 with TRBJ1-6; D remains unclear. The CDR3 DNA reads TGTGCCAGCAGCAAATCTACGGGTTTACATTCACCCCTCCACTTT. Amino acids: CASSKSTGLHSPLHF.